This T cell receptor (beta chain) is from a study of blood T cell repertoires in COVID-19. This CDR3 region has 15 residues. Looked up from germline, CDR1 is SEHNR and CDR2 is FQNEAQ (reference sequence). Trimming took 2 bases from V and 7 from J, leaving 14 bases between them. Profiling relied on immunoSEQ multiplex PCR, and the TCRdb table lists in-frame clones only, not all of them. The table records approximately 150,000 clones, 87% of them present only once. The chain has TRBV7-9 and TRBJ1-4; D is unresolved. The receptor comes from a woman aged 45 to 65 with active or convalescent COVID-19. The specimen sequenced was peripheral blood. The CDR3 DNA is TGTGCCAGCAGCTTAACCCGGAGCGGATTTGAAAAACTGTTTTTT. This encodes CASSLTRSGFEKLFF.